What follows is one T cell receptor beta chain and its context. Its antigen is unknown. Germline V gives CDR1 SGHVS, CDR2 FNYEAQ. Trimming removed 0 bases from V and 2 bases from J; junction bases left unmatched: 7. CDR3 length equals 17 residues. This specimen belongs to a study of OX40 agonist ivuxolimab in advanced cancers. Study background: Each dose-escalation patient presented with hepatocellular carcinoma, melanoma, renal cell or head and neck cancer. Partial responses were seen in three patients, one with hepatocellular carcinoma and two with cutaneous melanoma. Age averaged around 58 years (range 23 to 79), and roughly 80% were male.

Libraries were prepared by immunoSEQ multiplex PCR; TCRdb keeps only in-frame clonotypes and omits some of them. The sample consists of about 48,000 clones, around 80% of them appearing once. Findings of the study overall: Not determined was the antigen specificity of the expanded peripheral T cells.

V is TRBV7-6 and J is TRBJ2-7; TRBD2 aligns across 10 bases. Sequenced material: CD4+ or CD8+ T cells sorted from blood, taken in a trial of the OX40 agonist ivuxolimab. The receptor's source is an adult with an advanced solid tumor such as melanoma, head and neck, liver or kidney cancer. CDR3 protein: CASSLATGTSVPYEQYF. The DNA of the CDR3 is TGTGCCAGCAGCTTAGCGACCGGGACTAGCGTTCCCTACGAGCAGTACTTC.